This T cell receptor beta chain was sequenced during a study of blood T cells in healthy people across ages. Study as a whole: About one barcoded beta molecule per two T cells was captured by template switching.

The sample holds one count of this clonotype. Its antigen is not identified. From germline, CDR1 is SEHNR and CDR2 FQNEAQ (reference sequence). The V segment lost 6 bases and the J segment 11 bases; nucleotides outside the gene matches: 23. This CDR3 is built from 17 residues. The study isolated at least 6 million PBMCs from each sample. Primers used in a second PCR of roughly 6 to 12 cycles were a sample-barcoded 5' primer and a J-beta primer mix. TCRdb passed the 5' RACE reads through MiXCR, listing each CDR3 protein once. Counted here are 660,000 or so distinct CDR3 sequences, approximately 59% occurring once; the ten biggest clones make up roughly 34%. General study points: Greater diversity and more naive CD4+ cells were seen in long-lived donors than in aged donors.

V usage is TRBV7-9 and J usage is TRBJ2-5; 8 positions match TRBD2. The sequence came from a man aged 60 to 75 in good health. Sequencing input: blood. The CDR3 DNA reads as TGTGCCAGCAGGCCCAACTCCGGGGGGGACTCCCTGTTTGAGCAGTACTTC. It specifies CASRPNSGGDSLFEQYF.